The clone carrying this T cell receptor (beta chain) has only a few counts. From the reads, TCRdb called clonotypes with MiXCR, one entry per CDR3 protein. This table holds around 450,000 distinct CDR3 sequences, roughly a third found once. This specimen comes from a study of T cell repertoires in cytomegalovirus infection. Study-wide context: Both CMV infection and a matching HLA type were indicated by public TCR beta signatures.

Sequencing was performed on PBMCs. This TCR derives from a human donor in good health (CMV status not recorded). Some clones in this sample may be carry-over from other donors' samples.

Here the CDR3 reads CASSHRGRGKIEDEQYF. The CDR3 DNA sequence: TGCGCCAGCAGCCATCGAGGGCGGGGGAAAATAGAGGACGAGCAGTACTTC. V gene TRBV4-1 combines with J gene TRBJ2-7; TRBD2 agrees at 7 bases. Germline values: CDR1 MGHRA, CDR2 YSYEKL. V dropped 3 bases and J dropped 5; count of bases not matched to a gene: 16. This CDR3 has 17 amino acids.